This entry lists 18 T cell receptor beta chains sequenced from one sample in a study of cytomegalovirus exposure and HLA in healthy donors (dated by TCRdb to the late 2010s). Receptors were amplified or captured by the immunoSEQ multiplex PCR assay. For the multiplex PCR, a mixture combining 60 forward primers for TCR Vbeta segments and 13 reverse primers for TCR Jbeta segments was used. TCRdb re-hosts the immuneACCESS table, in-frame sequences only. Its copies lack some clones; in the studies checked, an unresolved V gene accounts for under half of them, and the cause for the rest is not known. Recorded for this sample are about 180,000 clones; more than 60% of them occurred a single time. The ten top clones hold about 1.5% of the sample. The source material was PBMCs. These receptors were taken from a man between 18 and 35 years old in good health and CMV-seronegative.

The V and J genes are TRBV10-3 and TRBJ1-1; the D is unclear. Trimming removed 6 bases at V and 0 bases at J, with 11 bases between. The CDR3 has 14 residues. CDR1 and CDR2 from the germline V gene are ENHRY and SYGVKD. CDR3 bases: TGTGCCATCAGCTACCGACAATTGAACACTGAAGCTTTCTTT. Amino acids: CAISYRQLNTEAFF.

This sequence joins TRBV19 and TRBJ1-1; no reliable D call. Germline CDR1 LNHDA, CDR2 SQIVND (reference sequence). V was clipped by 0 bases and J by 5 bases, with 10 bases between them. This CDR3 is built from 14 residues. CDR3 region: CASSIEGLGTEAFF. CDR3 DNA: TGTGCCAGTAGTATAGAAGGACTGGGGACTGAAGCTTTCTTT.

This clone is a singleton in its sample. The rearrangement joins TRBV7-2 to TRBJ2-7, with 9 bases lining up with TRBD2. Germline V CDR1 and CDR2: SGHTA, FQGNSA. Trimming cost V 1 base and J 4 bases; bases outside gene matches: 5. The CDR3 totals 15 residues. In nucleotides, the CDR3 is TGTGCCAGCAGCTTAGATAGCGGGAGAGTGTACGAGCAGTACTTC. It yields the protein CASSLDSGRVYEQYF.

This clone appeared a few times. The CDR3 region has the DNA TGTGCCAGCAGCGGGACAGGTAATCAGCCCCAGCATTTT. Its protein is CASSGTGNQPQHF. V is TRBV2 and J is TRBJ1-5, with TRBD1 matching 8 bases. CDR1 SNHLY and CDR2 FYNNEI come from the germline V gene. This CDR3 has 13 residues. The V gene end was trimmed by 6 bases and the J gene end by 4 bases; junction bases not matched to a gene: 2.

CDR3 in amino acids: CASSYSGWRASTEAFF. CDR3 DNA sequence: TGTGCCAGCAGTTACTCGGGATGGAGGGCCTCAACTGAAGCTTTCTTT. The chain recombines TRBV6-5 with TRBJ1-1, with D hard to call. This CDR3 contains 16 residues. Germline values: CDR1 MNHEY, CDR2 SVGAGI. V shed 0 bases and J shed 5 bases, with 16 bases lying between them.

The chain links TRBV6-6 to TRBJ1-3; D gene unclear. The CDR3 spans 16 residues. The V gene lost 6 bases and the J gene lost 4 bases, with 19 bases spanning the gap. The germline CDR1 and CDR2 sequences are MNHNY and SVGAGI (reference sequence). The CDR3 here is CASSLEQRRRGNTIYF. For the CDR3, the DNA is TGTGCCAGCAGCCTAGAACAGAGGAGGAGGGGAAACACCATATATTTT.

This chain connects TRBV27 to TRBJ2-7; TRBD2 matches 11 bases. V shed 6 bases and J 4 bases; nucleotides not matched to a gene: 8. The germline V gene encodes CDR1 MNHEY and CDR2 SMNVEV (reference sequence). CDR3 length: 15 amino acids. CDR3 protein: CASRDRLAGNYEQYF. The CDR3 coding sequence is TGTGCCAGCAGAGATAGACTAGCGGGAAATTACGAGCAGTACTTC.

This clone appeared a single time. An end of the junction does not agree with germline; a read error may underlie this. The CDR3 is CASSLGDSGADVLTF. Written as DNA, the CDR3 is TGTGCCAGCAGCTTAGGGGACTCTGGGGCCGACGTCCTGACTTTC. The chain joins TRBV7-2 to TRBJ2-6; D might be TRBD2 (6 bases). The CDR3 is made up of 15 amino acids. Germline CDR1 SGHTA, CDR2 FQGNSA.

A few counts support this clone. This chain joins TRBV5-1 and TRBJ2-5, with D perhaps matching TRBD1 (6 bases). CDR3 length: 14 amino acids. Germline CDR1 SGHRS, CDR2 YFSETQ. V was clipped by 4 bases and J by 2 bases, with 12 bases between them. The CDR3 sequence: CASSGGTGQETQYF. Here the CDR3 DNA reads TGCGCCAGCAGCGGGGGCACGGGACAAGAGACCCAGTACTTC. Using reference TRBV5-1 and TRBJ2-5 for the parts outside the CDR3, the full variable domain is KAGVTQTPRYLIKTRGQQVTLSCSPISGHRSVSWYQQTPGQGLQFLFEYFSETQRNKGNFPGRFSGRQFSNSRSEMNVSTLELGDSALYLCASSGGTGQETQYFGPGTRLLVL.

This chain uses TRBV30 with TRBJ2-7; 9 bases are shared with TRBD2. The CDR3 is 12 residues long. Germline-derived CDR1 and CDR2 are GTSNPN and SVGIG (reference sequence). The ends lost 3 bases at V and 10 bases at J; junction bases unmatched: 7. CDR3 DNA sequence: TGTGCCTGGAGCGTTCTAGCGGGAACACAGTACTTC. Residues: CAWSVLAGTQYF.

The chain combines TRBV15 with TRBJ1-5; no clear D. The CDR3 length is 12 residues. The germline gives CDR1 LNHNV, CDR2 YYDKDF (reference sequence). The V gene lost 3 bases and the J gene lost 3 bases, with 3 bases spanning the gap. DNA of the CDR3: TGTGCCACCAGCAGCTACAATCAGCCCCAGCATTTT. As protein: CATSSYNQPQHF.

The chain joins TRBV19 to TRBJ2-6; D is uncertain. CDR3 length: 13 amino acids. The germline CDR1 and CDR2 sequences are LNHDA and SQIVND (reference sequence). V lost 10 bases and J lost 2, with 9 bases in between. The CDR3 here is CATRVAGANVLTF. CDR3 bases: TGTGCCACTAGGGTAGCTGGGGCCAACGTCCTGACTTTC.

The rearrangement links TRBV7-2 to TRBJ2-5; TRBD1 agrees at 8 bases. V shed 2 bases, J shed 4 bases, and the junction held 6 bases outside the gene matches. The CDR3 loop spans 15 amino acids. The V gene's germline CDR1 is SGHTA and CDR2 FQGNSA. The CDR3 loop is CASSLSGQGGETQYF. The DNA for the CDR3 is TGTGCCAGCAGCTTATCTGGACAGGGAGGAGAGACCCAGTACTTC.

The CDR3 loop reads CAWSYIRQGEAFF. The CDR3 nucleotides read TGTGCCTGGAGTTACATCCGACAGGGCGAAGCTTTCTTT. The chain has TRBV30 and TRBJ1-1; 7 nucleotides match TRBD1. V lost 2 bases to trimming and J lost 8 bases; unmatched junction nucleotides: 8. In germline, CDR1 is GTSNPN, CDR2 SVGIG (reference sequence). There are 13 residues in the CDR3.

The CDR3 spells CASSTGQANYGYTF. The CDR3, as DNA: TGTGCCAGTAGTACGGGACAGGCGAACTATGGCTACACCTTC. V and J are TRBV19 and TRBJ1-2; 8 positions match TRBD1. J was trimmed by 2 bases and V by 4 bases; bases with no gene match: 3. This CDR3 contains 14 residues. Germline V CDR1 and CDR2: LNHDA, SQIVND (reference sequence).

The chain is built from TRBV19 and TRBJ1-1; D gene ambiguous. Deletions cut 1 base from V and 3 bases from J, with 9 bases between. Looked up from germline, CDR1 is LNHDA and CDR2 is SQIVND (reference sequence). This CDR3 has 14 amino acids. In DNA form, the CDR3 reads TGTGCCAGTAGTATAGGGGAGGGTTACACTGAAGCTTTCTTT. Its protein product is CASSIGEGYTEAFF.

The chain couples TRBV7-2 to TRBJ2-2; D perhaps matches TRBD1 (5 bases). Germline-derived CDR1 and CDR2 are SGHTA and FQGNSA. V lost 4 bases and J lost 1, with 16 bases in between. The CDR3 extends over 17 amino acids. The CDR3 region has the DNA TGTGCCAGCAGCTCAAAAAACGCTAGGGGGAACACCGGGGAGCTGTTTTTT. Its protein product is CASSSKNARGNTGELFF.

The CDR3 sequence: CASSLLGRGIQFF. The CDR3 bases are TGTGCCAGCAGCCTCCTGGGGCGGGGGATACAGTTCTTC. The V and J genes are TRBV5-8 and TRBJ2-1; TRBD2 matches at 7 bases. Germline V gene sequence: CDR1 SGHTS, CDR2 YDEGEE. The junction had 11 bases not matched to a gene; V was cut back by 4 bases and J by 13 bases. This CDR3 comprises 13 residues.